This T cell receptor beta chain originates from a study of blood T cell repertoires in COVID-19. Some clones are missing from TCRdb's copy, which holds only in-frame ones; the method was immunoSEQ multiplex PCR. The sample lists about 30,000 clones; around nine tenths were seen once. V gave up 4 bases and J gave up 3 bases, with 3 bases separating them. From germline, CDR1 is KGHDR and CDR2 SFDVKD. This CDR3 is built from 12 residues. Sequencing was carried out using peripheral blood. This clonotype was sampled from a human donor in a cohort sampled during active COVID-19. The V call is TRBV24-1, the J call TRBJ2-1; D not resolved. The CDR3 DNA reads TGTGCCACCAGTGACTTCTACAATGAGCAGTTCTTC. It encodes CATSDFYNEQFF.